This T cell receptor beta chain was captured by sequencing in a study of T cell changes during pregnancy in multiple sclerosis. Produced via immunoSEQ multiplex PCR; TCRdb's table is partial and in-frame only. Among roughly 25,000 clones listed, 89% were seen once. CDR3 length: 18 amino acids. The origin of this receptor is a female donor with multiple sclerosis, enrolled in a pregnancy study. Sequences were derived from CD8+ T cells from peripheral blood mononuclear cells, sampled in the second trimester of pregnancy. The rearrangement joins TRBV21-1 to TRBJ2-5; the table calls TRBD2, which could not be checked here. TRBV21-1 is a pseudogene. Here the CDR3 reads CASSKESSRAGEGETQYF. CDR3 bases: TGTGCCAGCAGCAAAGAATCCTCAAGAGCGGGGGAAGGAGAGACCCAGTACTTC.